The source of this T cell receptor (beta chain) is a study of blood T cell repertoires in COVID-19. Study-level information: From the United States, Italy and Spain came samples of acute and convalescent COVID-19. From T cells, B-cell-depleted T cells, or PBMCs came the material, which was cDNA or gDNA.

Original analysis: Amplification from reference gene primers served as the basis for estimated nucleated cell counts. Clones were read by immunoSEQ multiplex PCR, and TCRdb kept only the in-frame ones, dropping some. The V and J calls and clone size are taken from that table; D and trimming were inferred from the DNA. This table has more than 350,000 clones, more than 80% appearing once. A single count supports this clone. Enrollment of patients from Seattle took place during active infection, with longitudinal follow-up. The TCR comes from a woman between 25 and 40 years old with COVID-19, enrolled during active disease. The sequencing sample was made of peripheral blood.

In DNA form, the CDR3 reads TGTGCCAGCAGCTCGAGCGGGGCCCTCCAAGAGACCCAGTACTTC. Translating gives CASSSSGALQETQYF. The genes are TRBV11-3 and TRBJ2-5, with 7 bases fitting TRBD2. The J segment lost 1 base and the V segment lost 4 bases, leaving 6 bases of the junction unmatched. The CDR3 length is 15 residues. From germline, CDR1 is SGHNT and CDR2 YENEEA.